The present T cell receptor (beta chain) was sequenced within a study of T-cell reconstitution after alpha-beta-depleted transplantation in children. This clonotype was detected only a few times. The antigen remains unidentified. Molecular barcoding with unique molecular identifiers was used for the TCRbeta library. TCRdb ran MiXCR on the PCR reads and lists one entry per CDR3 protein. Of just under 150,000 distinct CDR3 sequences in the sample, roughly 9% are singletons; the top ten hold approximately 18%. V was clipped by 3 bases and J by 2 bases, with 20 bases between them. The germline V gene has CDR1 DFQATT and CDR2 SNEGSKA (reference sequence). There are 17 residues in the CDR3. Study-wide findings and caveats: A year had passed since transplant, and T-cell counts and diversity by then came mostly from newly produced T cells. The origin of high day-60 TCRbeta diversity in some patients lay in surviving recipient T cells and thymic progenitors. About two months after transplant, alpha-beta T cells reportedly came from several hundred expanded graft clones.

The chain has TRBV20-1 and TRBJ2-1, with D possibly being TRBD2 (8 bases). This clonotype was sampled from a female patient aged 2-9 years who had a stem cell transplant for congenital amegakaryocytic thrombocytopenia, so the T cells may come from the graft donor. Sequenced here: PBMCs, mostly from graft donor cells, sampled 180 days after TCRalphabeta/CD19-depleted stem cell transplant. Here the CDR3 DNA reads TGCAGTGCTAGTCAGGGGGTAGCGGGACCGGCCTACAATGAGCAGTTCTTC. Its protein is CSASQGVAGPAYNEQFF.